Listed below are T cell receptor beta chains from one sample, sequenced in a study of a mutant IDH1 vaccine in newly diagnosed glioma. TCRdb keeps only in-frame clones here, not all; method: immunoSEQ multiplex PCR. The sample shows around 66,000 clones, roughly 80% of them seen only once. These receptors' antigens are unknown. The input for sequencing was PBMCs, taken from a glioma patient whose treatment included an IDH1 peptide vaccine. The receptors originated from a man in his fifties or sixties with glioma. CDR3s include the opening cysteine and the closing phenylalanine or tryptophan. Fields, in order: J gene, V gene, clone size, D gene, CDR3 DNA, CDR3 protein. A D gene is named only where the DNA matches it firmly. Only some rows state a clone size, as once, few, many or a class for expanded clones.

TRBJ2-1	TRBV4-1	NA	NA	TGCGCCAGCAGCCAAGTCCTAGCAGGTGAGCAGTTCTTC	CASSQVLAGEQFF
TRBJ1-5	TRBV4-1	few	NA	TGCGCCAGCAGCCTCCAGGGTTCGGGCCAGCCCCAGCATTTT	CASSLQGSGQPQHF
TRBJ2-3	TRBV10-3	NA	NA	TGTGCCATCAGTGAGGCCCGGGGTGGAGATACGCAGTATTTT	CAISEARGGDTQYF
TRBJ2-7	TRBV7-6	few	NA	TGTGCCAGCAGCTTTGACGGATATCAGGGCGAGCAGTACTTC	CASSFDGYQGEQYF
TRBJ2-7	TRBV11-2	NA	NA	TGTGCCAGCAGCTTAGATGGAGCAACAGGGTCCACCTACGAGCAGTACTTC	CASSLDGATGSTYEQYF
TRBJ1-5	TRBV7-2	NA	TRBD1	TGTGCCAGCAGCCTAACCTCGGGACAGAACAATCAGCCCCAGCATTTT	CASSLTSGQNNQPQHF
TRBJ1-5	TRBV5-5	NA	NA	TGTGCCAGCAGCTTGGCCGGCAGGGAAGAGCCCCAGCATTTT	CASSLAGREEPQHF
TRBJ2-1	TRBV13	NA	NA	TGTGCCAGCAGCGGACTAAATGAGCAGTTCTTC	CASSGLNEQFF
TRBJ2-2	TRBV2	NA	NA	TGTGCCAGCACCCTAGTAATAAACGGAGTAGGGAACACCGGGGAGCTGTTTTTT	CASTLVINGVGNTGELFF
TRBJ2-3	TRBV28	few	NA	TGTGCCAGCAGTTTATACCAAATCTCCACAGATACGCAGTATTTT	CASSLYQISTDTQYF
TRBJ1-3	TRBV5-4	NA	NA	TGTGCCAGCAGCCTACAGGGAGGATGGAGCACCATATATTTT	CASSLQGGWSTIYF
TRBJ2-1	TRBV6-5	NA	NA	TGTGCCAGCAGACCGGGACTCCTAAACGATGAGCAGTTCTTC	CASRPGLLNDEQFF
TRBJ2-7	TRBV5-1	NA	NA	TGCGCCAGCAGCCTGACCGACGAGCAGTACTTC	CASSLTDEQYF
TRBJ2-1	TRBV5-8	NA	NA	TGTGCCAGCAGCTCTGGGGGACGCCTTAATGAGCAGTTCTTC	CASSSGGRLNEQFF
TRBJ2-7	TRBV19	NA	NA	TGTGCCAGTAGTATATCTCCGCTGACTTCCTCCTACGAGCAGTACTTC	CASSISPLTSSYEQYF
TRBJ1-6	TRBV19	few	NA	TGTGCCAGTACCACAGGGAGCTCCTATAATTCACCCCTCCACTTT	CASTTGSSYNSPLHF
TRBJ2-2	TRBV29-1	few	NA	TGCAGCGTTGGGGCAGGAAGTCGGGAGCTGTTTTTT	CSVGAGSRELFF
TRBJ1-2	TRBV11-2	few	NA	TGTGCCAGCAGCTTTAAAGGGACTCCGGACTATGGCTACACCTTC	CASSFKGTPDYGYTF
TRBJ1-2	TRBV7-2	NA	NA	TGTGCCAGCAGCTTAGCTTCAGGGGCTGGTGGCTACACCTTC	CASSLASGAGGYTF
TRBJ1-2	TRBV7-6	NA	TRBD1	TGTGCCAGCAGCATGGGACAGGGGGCGGTTTATGGCTACACCTTC	CASSMGQGAVYGYTF
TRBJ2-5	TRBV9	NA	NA	TGTGCCAGCAGCGTAGACGACCAAGAGACCCAGTACTTC	CASSVDDQETQYF
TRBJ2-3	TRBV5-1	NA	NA	TGCGCCAGCAGCGGATGGACTGGCACAGATACGCAGTATTTT	CASSGWTGTDTQYF